This T cell receptor (beta chain) was sequenced for a study of shared clonotypes between healthy human individuals. The assay was run at deep level. Libraries were prepared by immunoSEQ multiplex PCR; TCRdb keeps only in-frame clonotypes and omits some of them. The top ten clones hold around 0.13% of a sample with under 2,500,000 clones, 90% to 97% of them seen once. The trim removed 5 bases at V and 4 bases at J, leaving 12 bases unmatched. CDR1 and CDR2 from the germline V gene are LNHDA and SQIVND (reference sequence). The CDR3 is made up of 17 amino acids. The sample was naive CD4+ T cells sorted from blood. Subset given: CD45RA+ positively selected. This rearrangement joins TRBV19 to TRBJ2-3; 10 nucleotides align to TRBD1. This TCR came from a young man in good health. This chain's CDR3 is CASSVPLGQGIPDTQYF. The CDR3 nucleotides are TGTGCCAGTAGTGTCCCCTTGGGACAGGGGATCCCAGATACGCAGTATTTT.